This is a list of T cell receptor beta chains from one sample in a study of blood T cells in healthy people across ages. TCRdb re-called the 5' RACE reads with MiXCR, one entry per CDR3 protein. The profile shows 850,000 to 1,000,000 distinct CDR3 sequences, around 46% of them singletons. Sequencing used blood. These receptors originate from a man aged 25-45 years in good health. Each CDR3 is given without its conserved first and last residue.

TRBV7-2 ASAGIYEQY
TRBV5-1 ASSSTPDRADGYT
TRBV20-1 SAKRGNTGELF
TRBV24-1 ATSDLGGSEQY
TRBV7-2 ASSLAPGASDIQY
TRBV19 ASSIGSGPYEQY
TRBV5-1 ASSLSPASGDTDTQY
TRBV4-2 ASSQEGLAGPEQF
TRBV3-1 ASSQVMGNAGAQETQY
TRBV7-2 ASGGEPGQLYYSNQPQH
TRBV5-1 ASSVDRGSGELF
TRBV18 ASSPESAGAQY
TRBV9 ASSVGGQVSSYEQY
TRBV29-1 SVISSGGEDTQY
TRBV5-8 ASSLARRRGVGNYGYT
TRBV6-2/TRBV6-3 ASSPFFHGYT
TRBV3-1 ASSQVADTQY
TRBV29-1 SVPDLTGGSTGELF
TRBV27 ASSYGQDYEQY
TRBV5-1 ASSLISRSTDTQY
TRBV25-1 ASSADPSYEQY
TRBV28 ASSATGGPTEAF
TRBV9 ASSVGRDRSYEQY
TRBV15 ATSSGVLDTDTQY
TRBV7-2 ASSLASGGKPYEQY
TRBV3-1 ASSQDQRDGYT
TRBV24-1 ATSDPHRQGNNYGYT
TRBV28 ASSSTDRVENYGYT
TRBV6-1 ASSTTWGPYEQY
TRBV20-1 SASRQLQETQY
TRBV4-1 ASSQAPGLAADTQY
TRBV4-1 PSSQVGRGPDYNEQF
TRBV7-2 ASSLCGGGETQY
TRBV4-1 ASSQGASGGYEQY
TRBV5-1 ASSSALTGNTIY
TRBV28 ASTKDRVVFGQPQH
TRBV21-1 ASSKRVRGNGYT
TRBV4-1 ASSQERKLAGADTQY
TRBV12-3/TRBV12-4 ASSLTNYEQY
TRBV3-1 ASSQQGAGYEQY
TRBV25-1 ASRETVGRGLHDEQY
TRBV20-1 SGQSEPFYEQY
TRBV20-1 SASSPTRGQF
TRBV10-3 AISVQDRGRSSHNEQF
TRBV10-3 AISESLGYSQY
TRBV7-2 ASSLVSSSNEQF
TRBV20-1 SARLEGVPYNEQF
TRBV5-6 ASSFFGQGGSDTQY
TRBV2 ASMLQGLAHEQY
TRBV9 ASSPQASGSTDTQY
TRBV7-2 ASSNYGTDYGYT
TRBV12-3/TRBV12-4 ASRSGPGQGPEKLF
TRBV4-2 ASSQDLYSGNEQF
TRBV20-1 SAVGLQGGNTEAF